This T cell receptor (beta chain) comes out of a study of OX40 agonist ivuxolimab in advanced cancers. Study context: With ivuxolimab, an agonistic anti-OX40 (CD134) antibody, patients were treated. Overall study findings and caveats: Relative to CD4+, CD8+ T cells held more expanded clones on average. Expanded peripheral T cells had an undetermined antigen specificity.

With regard to this clone: Its target is not known.

Germline-derived CDR1 and CDR2 are SEHNR and FQNEAQ (reference sequence). V trimming: 5 bases; J trimming: 1 base; junction bases outside the gene matches: 6. This CDR3 has 15 amino acids. The protocol was immunoSEQ multiplex PCR, while the TCRdb copy is restricted to in-frame clones and leaves out a portion. In the table there are more than 25,000 clones, 79% of which are singletons. The material sequenced was CD4+ or CD8+ T cells sorted from blood, taken in a trial of the OX40 agonist ivuxolimab. This receptor was identified in an adult with an advanced solid tumor such as melanoma, head and neck, liver or kidney cancer. The J gene is TRBJ2-3, the V gene TRBV7-9, with TRBD2 matching 7 bases. DNA of the CDR3: TGTGCCAGCAGCCCCTCTGCGGGAGGCACAGATACGCAGTATTTT. It specifies CASSPSAGGTDTQYF.